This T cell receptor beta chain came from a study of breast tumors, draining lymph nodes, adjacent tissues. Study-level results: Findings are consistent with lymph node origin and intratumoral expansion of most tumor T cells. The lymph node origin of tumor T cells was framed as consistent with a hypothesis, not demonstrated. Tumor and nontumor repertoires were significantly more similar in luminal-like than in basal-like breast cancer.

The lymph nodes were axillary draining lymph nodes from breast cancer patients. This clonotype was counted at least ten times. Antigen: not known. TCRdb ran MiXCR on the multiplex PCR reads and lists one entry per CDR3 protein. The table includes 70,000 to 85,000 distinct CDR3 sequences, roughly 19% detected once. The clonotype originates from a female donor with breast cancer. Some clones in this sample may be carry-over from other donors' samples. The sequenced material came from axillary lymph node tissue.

CDR3 in amino acids: CASSLLSRTDTQYF. The CDR3, as DNA: TGCGCCAGCAGCTTGCTTTCCCGCACAGATACGCAGTATTTT. The chain is built from TRBV5-1 and TRBJ2-3; D uncertain. The CDR3 has 14 amino acids. Trimming left V 1 base short and J 1 base short, with 7 bases between. Per germline, CDR1 SGHRS and CDR2 YFSETQ.